This TCR beta chain comes out of a study of blood T cells in healthy people across ages. Total RNA, at least 6 micrograms per sample, came from PBMCs. Trimming took 7 bases from V and 3 from J; bases not matched to a gene: 1. This CDR3 spans 12 amino acids. Germline loops: CDR1 MDHEN, CDR2 SYDVKM. The use of a sample-barcoded 5' primer and a J-beta primer mix characterized a second PCR of roughly 6 to 11 cycles. Each sample yielded at least 3 million CDR3-containing paired-end reads. MiXCR, run by TCRdb on the 5' RACE reads, gives a single entry per CDR3 protein. The table shows hundreds of thousands of distinct CDR3 sequences, with approximately 49% occurring only once.

The V and J genes are TRBV28 and TRBJ1-2; 8 bases map to TRBD1. Sequencing input: blood. This TCR was sampled from a man aged 30 to 45 in good health. CDR3 in DNA: TGTGCCAGCACGACAGGGGACTATGGCTACACCTTC. It specifies CASTTGDYGYTF.